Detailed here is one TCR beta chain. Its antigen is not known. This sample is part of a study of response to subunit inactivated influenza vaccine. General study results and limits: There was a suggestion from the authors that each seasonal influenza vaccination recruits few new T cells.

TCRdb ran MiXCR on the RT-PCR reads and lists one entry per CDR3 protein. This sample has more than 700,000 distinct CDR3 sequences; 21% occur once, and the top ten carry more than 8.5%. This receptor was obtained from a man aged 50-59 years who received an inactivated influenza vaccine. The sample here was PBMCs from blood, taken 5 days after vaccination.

CDR3 residues: CSARWIQSEQYF. The CDR3 DNA reads as TGCAGTGCTAGGTGGATTCAGTCAGAGCAGTACTTC. This rearrangement joins TRBV20-1 to TRBJ2-7; no clear D gene. Trimming left V 3 bases short and J 7 bases short, with 13 bases between. Germline CDR1 and CDR2: DFQATT and SNEGSKA (reference sequence). This CDR3 region has 12 residues.